One sample yielded the 5 T cell receptor beta chains listed below, sequenced in a study of T cells after yellow fever vaccination. TCRdb passed the 5' RACE reads through MiXCR, listing each CDR3 protein once. The sample lists roughly 180,000 distinct CDR3 sequences, about 6.2% occurring once. The sample consisted of CD4+ T cells sorted from PBMCs, taken on the day of the first yellow fever vaccination. Receptor source: a man between 18 and 29 years old who received the YFV17D yellow fever vaccine.

This clonotype was seen ten or more times. The chain joins TRBV3-1 to TRBJ2-1; TRBD2 aligns across 9 bases. With V trimmed by 5 bases and J by 10 bases, 15 bases remained unmatched. Per the germline V gene, CDR1 is LGHDT and CDR2 is YNNKEL (reference sequence). CDR3 length equals 16 residues. The CDR3 nucleotides are TGTGCCAGCAGCTACAGTTTCGCGGGGGGGGCGAGGGAGCAGTTCTTC. This encodes CASSYSFAGGAREQFF.

This clonotype was detected only a few times. The rearrangement links TRBV28 to TRBJ1-4; possibly TRBD1 for D (5 bases). CDR1 is MDHEN and CDR2 is SYDVKM in the germline V gene. The germline V and J ends were trimmed by 4 bases and 6 bases, with 9 bases remaining between them. This CDR3 is 13 amino acids long. CDR3 nucleotide sequence: TGTGCCAGCAGTTGGGGAGGGGATGAAAAACTGTTTTTT. It codes for CASSWGGDEKLFF.

This clonotype was observed at least ten times. The genes are TRBV12-3 or TRBV12-4 and TRBJ1-5, with D perhaps TRBD1 (5 bases). Trimming left V 3 bases short and J 5 bases short, with 11 bases between. This CDR3 has 14 amino acids. As DNA, the CDR3 is TGTGCCAGCAGTTTGGGGACCCTCGATCAGCCCCAGCATTTT. It codes for CASSLGTLDQPQHF.

The J gene is TRBJ1-5, the V gene TRBV18, with 7 bases lining up with TRBD1. This CDR3 has 14 residues. Germline CDR1 and CDR2: KGHSH and LQKENI. V lost 3 bases, J lost 5 bases, and 4 bases stayed unmatched. The CDR3 spells CASSPNTGDQPQHF. Here the CDR3 DNA reads TGTGCCAGCTCACCTAATACAGGGGATCAGCCCCAGCATTTT.

This clonotype was seen a few times. V usage is TRBV5-5 and J usage is TRBJ2-1; no firm D call. The germline V gene encodes CDR1 SGHKS and CDR2 YYEKEE (reference sequence). This CDR3 comprises 15 residues. V was cut by 0 bases and J by 2 bases, with 9 bases left in between. The CDR3 DNA sequence: TGTGCCAGCAGCTTGGACCCCGGGCCCTACAATGAGCAGTTCTTC. Its translation is CASSLDPGPYNEQFF.